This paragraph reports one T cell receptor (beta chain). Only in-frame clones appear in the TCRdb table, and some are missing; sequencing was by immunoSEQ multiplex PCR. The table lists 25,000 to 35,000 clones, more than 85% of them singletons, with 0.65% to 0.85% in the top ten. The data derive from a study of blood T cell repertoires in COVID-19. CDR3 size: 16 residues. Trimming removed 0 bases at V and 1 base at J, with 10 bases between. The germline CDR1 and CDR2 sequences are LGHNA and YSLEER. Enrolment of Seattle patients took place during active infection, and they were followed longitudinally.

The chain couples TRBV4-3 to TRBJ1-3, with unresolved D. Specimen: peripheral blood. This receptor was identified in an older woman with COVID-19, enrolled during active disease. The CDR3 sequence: CASSQDRTASGNTIYF. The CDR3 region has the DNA TGCGCCAGCAGCCAAGATAGAACAGCTTCTGGAAACACCATATATTTT.